The source of this TCR beta chain is a study of blood T cell repertoires in COVID-19. Whole-study context: Acute-phase and convalescent COVID-19 samples originated in the United States, Italy and Spain. PBMCs, B-cell-depleted T cells, or T cells were the source of the cDNA or gDNA that made up the material.

As handled by the study authors: Estimation of nucleated cell counts relied on the amplification of reference gene primers. Method: immunoSEQ multiplex PCR; TCRdb's copy keeps in-frame clones and lacks some. For V, J and clone size, that table is used; D and trimming come from the DNA. Of some 180,000 clones listed, over 75% are singletons. CDR1 is SGHTA and CDR2 is FQGNSA in the germline V gene. The CDR3 extends over 14 amino acids. Trimming took off 5 bases at V and 5 bases at J, with 15 bases between the two ends. The receptor was derived from a middle-aged man with acute or convalescent COVID-19. Source material: peripheral blood. The chain has TRBV7-2 and TRBJ2-5, with D perhaps matching TRBD1 (6 bases). This CDR3 reads CASSDEQGWETQYF. CDR3 sequence (DNA): TGTGCCAGCAGCGACGAACAGGGTTGGGAGACCCAGTACTTC.